The 10 T cell receptor beta chains below all came from one sample that was sequenced in a study of Graves' ophthalmopathy and Graves' hyperthyroidism. Scientists amplified the TCR beta CDR3 regions from RNA transcripts. First-round RT-PCR relied on HTBI primers, and a second-round multiplex PCR came next. TCRdb itself ran the multiplex PCR reads through MiXCR, one entry per CDR3 protein. The repertoire holds 600,000 to 700,000 distinct CDR3 sequences, with about 41% as singletons. The source material was peripheral blood. These receptors were obtained from an adult man with Graves' ophthalmopathy.

This clonotype was recorded many times. CDR3 amino acids: CASSYVLRGQETQYF. The CDR3 region has the DNA TGTGCCAGCAGTTACGTTCTGCGGGGACAAGAGACCCAGTACTTC. The V and J genes are TRBV6-5 and TRBJ2-5, with a tentative D call TRBD2 (6 bases). Between the trimmed V and J ends, which lost 2 bases and 2 bases, there was a span of 12 bases. Looked up from germline, CDR1 is MNHEY and CDR2 is SVGAGI. This CDR3 region has 15 residues.

As regards this clonotype: A much larger clone lies one base from this, so it may be a read error. The genes are TRBV9 and TRBJ1-6; D is uncertain. The CDR3 has 13 residues. From germline, CDR1 is SGDLS and CDR2 YYNGEE. The DNA of the CDR3 is TGTGCCGGCAGCCAAGGGATCCATTCACCCCTCCACTTT. Protein product: CAGSQGIHSPLHF.

This chain links TRBV5-1 with TRBJ1-2, with D perhaps matching TRBD1 (5 bases). The CDR3 is made up of 17 amino acids. The germline V gene has CDR1 SGHRS and CDR2 YFSETQ. V was shortened by 3 bases and J by 0 bases, with 18 bases between the two germline ends. In DNA, the CDR3 is TGCGCCAGCAGCTCACTTCCCCCCGGGGCCTCTAACTATGGCTACACCTTC. Encoded protein: CASSSLPPGASNYGYTF.

This clonotype was counted ten times or more. The chain links TRBV19 to TRBJ1-2; D unresolved. Per germline, CDR1 LNHDA and CDR2 SQIVND (reference sequence). Trimming pared 3 bases from V and 4 bases from J, leaving 6 bases between. This CDR3 comprises 12 residues. In DNA form, the CDR3 reads TGTGCCAGTAGTATGGCAAGCTATGGCTACACCTTC. This codes for CASSMASYGYTF. Full variable domain (missing parts from reference TRBV19 and TRBJ1-2): DGGITQSPKYLFRKEGQNVTLSCEQNLNHDAMYWYRQDPGQGLRLIYYSQIVNDFQKGDIAEGYSVSREKKESFPLTVTSAQKNPTAFYLCASSMASYGYTFGSGTRLTVV.

This clonotype turned up a few times. The rearrangement uses TRBV14 and TRBJ2-7; 9 bases fit TRBD1. V shed 0 bases, J shed 2 bases, and the junction held 8 bases outside the gene matches. The CDR3 runs to 17 residues. CDR1 is SGHDN and CDR2 is FVKESK in the germline V gene. CDR3 coding DNA: TGTGCCAGCAGCCAAGATTGGGACAGGGTCGATGCCTACGAGCAGTACTTC. This codes for CASSQDWDRVDAYEQYF.

This clonotype was seen a few times. The gene calls are TRBV7-9 and TRBJ2-7, with 9 bases fitting TRBD1. Germline CDR1 reads SEHNR; CDR2 reads FQNEAQ (reference sequence). The trim removed 6 bases at V and 2 bases at J, leaving 11 bases unmatched. This CDR3 region has 16 residues. In DNA, the CDR3 is TGTGCCAGCAGTTCCCTGGACAGGGGAGTAACCTACGAGCAGTACTTC. Its translation: CASSSLDRGVTYEQYF.

The chain combines TRBV29-1 with TRBJ1-4; maybe TRBD1 (6 bases). Germline values: CDR1 SQVTM, CDR2 ANQGSEA. The length of the CDR3 is 14 residues. Trimming stripped 3 bases from V and 6 bases from J, with 14 bases between. The CDR3 loop reads CSVDGAGDYEKLFF. As DNA, the CDR3 is TGCAGCGTTGATGGAGCAGGGGACTATGAAAAACTGTTTTTT.

The chain carries TRBV7-8 and TRBJ2-7, with a tentative D call TRBD2 (5 bases). This CDR3 contains 14 residues. V gave up 5 bases and J gave up 3 bases, with 14 bases separating them. CDR1 SGHVS and CDR2 FQNEAQ come from the germline V gene. CDR3 region: CASSLQPEGYEQYF. CDR3 DNA: TGTGCCAGCAGCCTCCAACCAGAGGGCTACGAGCAGTACTTC.

This clonotype was observed at least ten times. The chain couples TRBV29-1 to TRBJ2-5; D might be TRBD1 (6 bases). Germline CDR1 reads SQVTM; CDR2 reads ANQGSEA. The CDR3 has 11 amino acids. The CDR3 spells CGGKTSETQYF. The DNA for the CDR3 is TGCGGGGGCAAGACGAGCGAGACCCAGTACTTC.

This clonotype was recorded at least ten times. The chain recombines TRBV5-7 with TRBJ1-6; 8 nucleotides match TRBD1. TRBV5-7 carries the ORF label, with uncertain function. V lost 8 bases to trimming and J lost 9 bases; unmatched junction nucleotides: 10. This CDR3 comprises 14 residues. The chain's CDR3 is CASTRRQGFSPLHF. CDR3 nucleotide sequence: TGTGCCAGTACCCGTCGACAGGGGTTTTCACCCCTCCACTTT.